A selection of T cell receptor beta chains follows, all from one sample in a study of blood T cells in healthy people across ages. TCRdb called the 5' RACE reads again in MiXCR, with one record for every CDR3 protein. The sample contains hundreds of thousands of distinct CDR3 sequences, around 49% of which appear only once. The material sequenced was blood. These receptors were taken from an older woman in good health. CDR3s leave out the opening cysteine and the closing phenylalanine or tryptophan. The size field is filled for only some rows; it gives once, few, many or a size class.

v_call clone_size cdr3_aa
TRBV28 . ASSPPGQGYFQPQH
TRBV29-1 many SVGGQGGDEQY
TRBV6-2/TRBV6-3 once ASSYGAIEEKLF
TRBV7-9 . ASSSGTSGVSTDTQY
TRBV20-1 once SARKGAGQPQH
TRBV20-1 few SARVGTSGQETQY
TRBV7-2 few ASSLGTGDGAF
TRBV7-9 few ASSFHAPGADTQY
TRBV29-1 . SVDRSGQGGSYVQY
TRBV10-3 . TISDLRDRGFYSYNEQF
TRBV7-9 . ASSNNRDGGEKLF
TRBV7-9 . ASSLATLAGGRETQY
TRBV20-1 few SGQRSYEQY
TRBV6-1 . ASSRGPSNYGYT
TRBV27 few ASSPRGQTSTDTQY
TRBV5-6 . ASSLGPGTGGEQY
TRBV13 . AGSSLARGSSGANVLT
TRBV29-1 . SGSAGFDQPQH
TRBV20-1 . SAREGLNTEAF
TRBV6-2/TRBV6-3 few ASSYLGVSGANVLT
TRBV7-3 . ASSLSPKGGSSYNEQF
TRBV14 few ASSRARTEAF
TRBV7-8 . ASSLVISRDRSYEQY
TRBV4-3 . ASSQIAGVPTGELF
TRBV5-1 few ASSQGGFDEQF
TRBV5-6 few ASSLPGQTTYEQY
TRBV2 . ASSAALRKTSYEQY
TRBV3-1 few ASSQLRDQETQY
TRBV7-2 few ASSRWGGGLESPLH
TRBV6-2/TRBV6-3 . ASSAYKTTNEKLF
TRBV20-1 . SARSSTSGMGDNEQY
TRBV20-1 . SASPRLADEQF
TRBV7-9 few ASSSYRYEQY
TRBV4-3 few ASSQGIGRGDEQY
TRBV5-1 . ASSGGQDPYEQY
TRBV20-1 few SARDLVQGGENEQY
TRBV24-1 . ATSAIGRGQETQY
TRBV20-1 . SAIPGTSSKGSF
TRBV5-1 . ASSLGENYGYT
TRBV7-2 few ASSREWVLEQY
TRBV28 . ASSFRGRGYT
TRBV7-9 . ASSFDDSYNEQF
TRBV29-1 few SVAGTSGRAAYEQY
TRBV11-1 . ASSLNAPDEQY
TRBV7-3 . ASSVTLGPPTQY
TRBV12-3/TRBV12-4 . ASSLRGKWDEQF
TRBV24-1 . ATSDRRGGGNTQY
TRBV9 . ASSPRGPRDTEAF